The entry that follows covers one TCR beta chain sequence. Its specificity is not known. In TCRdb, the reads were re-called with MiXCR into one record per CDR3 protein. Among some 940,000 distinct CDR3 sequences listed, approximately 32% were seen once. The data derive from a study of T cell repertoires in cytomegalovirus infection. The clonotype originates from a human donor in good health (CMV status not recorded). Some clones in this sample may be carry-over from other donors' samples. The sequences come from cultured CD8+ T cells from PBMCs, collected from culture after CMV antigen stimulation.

The CDR3 DNA reads TGTGCCAGCAGTTTCTACAATTACAGGGGGGTGAACACTGAAGCTTTCTTT. Translating it yields CASSFYNYRGVNTEAFF. The chain carries TRBV6-8 and TRBJ1-1; TRBD1 matches at 8 bases. Trimming at V came to 4 bases and at J to 0 bases, leaving 10 bases not matched to a gene. This CDR3 is 17 amino acids long. Germline values: CDR1 MNHGY, CDR2 SAAAGT.